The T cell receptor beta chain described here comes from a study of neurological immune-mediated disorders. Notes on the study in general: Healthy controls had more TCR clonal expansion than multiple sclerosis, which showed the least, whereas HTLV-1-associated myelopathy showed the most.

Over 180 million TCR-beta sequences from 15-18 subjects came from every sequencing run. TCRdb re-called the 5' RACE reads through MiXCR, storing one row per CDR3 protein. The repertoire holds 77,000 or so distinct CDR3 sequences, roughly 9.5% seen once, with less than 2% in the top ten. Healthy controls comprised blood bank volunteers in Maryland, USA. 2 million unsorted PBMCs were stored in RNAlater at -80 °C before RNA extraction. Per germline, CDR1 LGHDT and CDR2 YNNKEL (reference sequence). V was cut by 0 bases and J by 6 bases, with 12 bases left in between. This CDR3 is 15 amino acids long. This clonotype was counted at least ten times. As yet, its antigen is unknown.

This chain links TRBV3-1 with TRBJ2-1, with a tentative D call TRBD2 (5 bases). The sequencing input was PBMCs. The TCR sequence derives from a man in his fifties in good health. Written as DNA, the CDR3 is TGTGCCAGCAGCCAAGAGGGGAGACGATTCAATGAGCAGTTCTTC. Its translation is CASSQEGRRFNEQFF.